This entry lists 28 T cell receptor beta chains sequenced from one sample in a study of shared clonotypes between healthy human individuals. Clones were read by immunoSEQ multiplex PCR, and TCRdb kept only the in-frame ones, dropping some. The table includes fewer than 1.6 million clones, approximately 98.5% detected once. Sequenced sample: naive CD4+ T cells sorted from blood. Indicated subset: CD45RA+ positively selected. These receptors were collected from a man younger than 40 in good health.

The chain joins TRBV25-1 to TRBJ2-1; D is possibly TRBD2 (5 bases). The CDR3 length is 10 residues. Between the trimmed V and J ends, which lost 10 bases and 6 bases, there was a span of 7 bases. Germline loops: CDR1 MGHDK, CDR2 SYGVNS. This CDR3 is CATGLNEQFF. The CDR3 DNA is TGTGCCACCGGACTCAATGAGCAGTTCTTC.

The V gene is TRBV13, the J gene TRBJ2-1; D remains ambiguous. V was shortened by 5 bases and J by 7 bases, with 12 bases between the two germline ends. This CDR3 has 13 amino acids. Germline CDR1 reads PRHDT; CDR2 reads FYEKMQ (reference sequence). The CDR3 nucleotides are TGTGCCAGCAGCCTCTCCCCTAAGAATGAGCAGTTCTTC. Translated: CASSLSPKNEQFF.

The chain employs TRBV15 and TRBJ2-2; 10 nucleotides agree with TRBD2. The CDR3 has 16 residues. V lost 3 bases to trimming and J lost 0 bases; unmatched junction nucleotides: 1. Germline-derived CDR1 and CDR2 are LNHNV and YYDKDF (reference sequence). The CDR3 spells CATSRGTSANTGELFF. CDR3 sequence (DNA): TGTGCCACCAGCAGGGGGACTAGCGCGAACACCGGGGAGCTGTTTTTT. Drawing the rest from reference TRBV15 and TRBJ2-2, the complete variable domain is DAMVIQNPRYQVTQFGKPVTLSCSQTLNHNVMYWYQQKSSQAPKLLFHYYDKDFNNEADTPDNFQSRRPNTSFCFLDIRSPGLGDTAMYLCATSRGTSANTGELFFGEGSRLTVL.

This clone is a singleton in its sample. The same CDR3 can be traced to other DNA sequences in this sample. The CDR3 coding sequence is TGTGCCAGCAGCTTGGTCTCCTCCTACGAGCAGTACTTC. Translated: CASSLVSSYEQYF. V and J are TRBV7-9 and TRBJ2-7; unclear D gene. The CDR3 sequence is 13 residues long. Trimming took 3 bases from V and 0 from J, leaving 6 bases between them. Looked up from germline, CDR1 is SEHNR and CDR2 is FQNEAQ (reference sequence).

This sequence joins TRBV9 and TRBJ1-2; D may be TRBD1 (6 bases). Germline V gene data show CDR1 as SGDLS and CDR2 as YYNGEE. The CDR3 loop spans 15 amino acids. V was trimmed by 3 bases and J by 0 bases, leaving 12 bases between them. CDR3 in amino acids: CASSESQGPNYGYTF. The CDR3 DNA reads TGTGCCAGCAGCGAATCCCAGGGGCCTAACTATGGCTACACCTTC. Full variable domain (remainder filled in from reference TRBV9 and TRBJ1-2): DSGVTQTPKHLITATGQRVTLRCSPRSGDLSVYWYQQSLDQGLQFLIQYYNGEERAKGNILERFSAQQFPDLHSELNLSSLELGDSALYFCASSESQGPNYGYTFGSGTRLTVV.

CDR3 loop: CASSPEKTGRLRNEQFF. CDR3 coding DNA: TGTGCCAGCAGCCCCGAGAAAACAGGGAGGCTACGGAATGAGCAGTTCTTC. This chain links TRBV14 with TRBJ2-1; D is possibly TRBD1 or TRBD2 (6 bases each). Between the trimmed V and J ends, which lost 4 bases and 7 bases, there was a span of 23 bases. Germline assignment: CDR1 SGHDN and CDR2 FVKESK. The CDR3 has 17 residues.

The V gene is TRBV11-2, the J gene TRBJ2-7, with D maybe TRBD1 (5 bases). V dropped 2 bases and J dropped 2 bases, with 13 bases sitting between them. The CDR3 spans 15 residues. The V gene's germline CDR1 is SGHAT and CDR2 FQNNGV. The CDR3 sequence: CASSLSGAVTYEQYF. DNA for the CDR3: TGTGCCAGCAGCTTATCTGGGGCCGTCACCTACGAGCAGTACTTC.

The chain couples TRBV5-8 to TRBJ2-7; 8 bases align to TRBD1. V lost 2 bases, J lost 7 bases, and 5 bases stayed unmatched. Germline assignment: CDR1 SGHTS and CDR2 YDEGEE. The CDR3 loop spans 13 amino acids. The CDR3 DNA reads TGTGCCAGCAGCTTCCGGACAGGGCAAGAGCAGTACTTC. Its translation: CASSFRTGQEQYF. The entire variable domain, with the rest obtained from reference TRBV5-8 and TRBJ2-7, is as follows: EAGVTQSPTHLIKTRGQQATLRCSPISGHTSVYWYQQALGLGLQFLLWYDEGEERNRGNFPPRFSGRQFPNYSSELNVNALELEDSALYLCASSFRTGQEQYFGPGTRLTVT.

This chain links TRBV28 with TRBJ2-7; 13 bases fit TRBD2. CDR1 and CDR2 (germline): MDHEN, SYDVKM. V lost 6 bases to trimming and J lost 4 bases; unmatched junction nucleotides: 0. The CDR3 is 13 residues long. CDR3 residues: CASRTSGRYEQYF. The CDR3, as DNA: TGTGCCAGCAGGACTAGCGGGAGGTACGAGCAGTACTTC.

The V call is TRBV28, the J call TRBJ2-5; tentative D call: TRBD2 (6 bases). The CDR3 consists of 16 residues. V was clipped by 2 bases and J by 2 bases, with 15 bases between them. Germline CDR1 MDHEN, CDR2 SYDVKM. CDR3 nucleotides: TGTGCCAGCAGTTTAACTGGGGCGGGGATACAAGAGACCCAGTACTTC. It is translated as CASSLTGAGIQETQYF. The full variable domain, with the rest looked up from reference TRBV28 and TRBJ2-5, is DVKVTQSSRYLVKRTGEKVFLECVQDMDHENMFWYRQDPGLGLRLIYFSYDVKMKEKGDIPEGYSVSREKKERFSLILESASTNQTSMYLCASSLTGAGIQETQYFGPGTRLLVL.

The chain joins TRBV14 to TRBJ1-5; TRBD1 agrees at 7 bases. The J segment lost 2 bases and the V segment lost 4 bases, leaving 11 bases of the junction unmatched. This CDR3 has 17 amino acids. Germline CDR1 and CDR2: SGHDN and FVKESK. The CDR3 here is CASSLWVQGLGNQPQHF. The DNA of the CDR3 is TGTGCCAGCAGCCTGTGGGTACAGGGGCTGGGCAATCAGCCCCAGCATTTT. The whole variable domain, filled in from reference TRBV14 and TRBJ1-5, reads EAGVTQFPSHSVIEKGQTVTLRCDPISGHDNLYWYRRVMGKEIKFLLHFVKESKQDESGMPNNRFLAERTGGTYSTLKVQPAELEDSGVYFCASSLWVQGLGNQPQHFGDGTRLSIL.

This rearrangement joins TRBV5-4 to TRBJ2-7; 10 bases align to TRBD2. The CDR3 spans 15 residues. V shed 2 bases, J shed 5 bases, and the junction held 7 bases outside the gene matches. The V gene's germline CDR1 is SGHNT and CDR2 YYREEE (reference sequence). The CDR3 bases are TGTGCCAGCAGCTTAAGAGCGGGAGGGCTCGACGAGCAGTACTTC. It encodes CASSLRAGGLDEQYF.

The rearrangement joins TRBV5-5 to TRBJ2-5; no clear D. The CDR3 has 14 residues. V lost 0 bases to trimming and J lost 4 bases, with 10 bases between them. Germline CDR1 SGHKS, CDR2 YYEKEE (reference sequence). The CDR3: CASSLAARRETQYF. CDR3 coding DNA: TGTGCCAGCAGCTTGGCGGCTAGACGAGAGACCCAGTACTTC.

As for this clone: Other DNA variants within this sample encode the same CDR3. The rearrangement joins TRBV6-5 to TRBJ2-1; D gene uncertain. V lost 8 bases and J lost 0, with 8 bases in between. This CDR3 region has 13 residues. Germline V gene data show CDR1 as MNHEY and CDR2 as SVGAGI. CDR3 protein: CASGTSSYNEQFF. In nucleotides, the CDR3 is TGTGCCAGCGGAACCAGCTCCTACAATGAGCAGTTCTTC.

This sequence joins TRBV15 and TRBJ2-1, with 8 bases fitting TRBD1. CDR3 length equals 16 residues. Trimming at V came to 0 bases and at J to 5 bases, leaving 6 bases not matched to a gene. Per the germline V gene, CDR1 is LNHNV and CDR2 is YYDKDF (reference sequence). The CDR3 protein is CATSRDLTGAHNEQFF. The DNA for the CDR3 is TGTGCCACCAGCAGAGACTTGACAGGGGCCCACAATGAGCAGTTCTTC. The whole variable domain, remainder taken from reference TRBV15 and TRBJ2-1, is DAMVIQNPRYQVTQFGKPVTLSCSQTLNHNVMYWYQQKSSQAPKLLFHYYDKDFNNEADTPDNFQSRRPNTSFCFLDIRSPGLGDTAMYLCATSRDLTGAHNEQFFGPGTRLTVL.

The genes are TRBV7-8 and TRBJ2-7; D not certain. The V end was cut by 6 bases, the J end by 3 bases, with 12 bases between. Germline V gene lookup returns CDR1 SGHVS and CDR2 FQNEAQ. This CDR3 is 13 amino acids long. The CDR3: CASRDLQSYEQYF. For the CDR3, the DNA is TGTGCCAGCAGAGACTTGCAGAGCTACGAGCAGTACTTC. Together with reference TRBV7-8 and TRBJ2-7, the CDR3 gives the full variable domain: GAGVSQSPRYKVAKRGQDVALRCDPISGHVSLFWYQQALGQGPEFLTYFQNEAQLDKSGLPSDRFFAERPEGSVSTLKIQRTQQEDSAVYLCASRDLQSYEQYFGPGTRLTVT.

The CDR3 spells CASSQQRPTGRVNEQFF. The CDR3 DNA sequence: TGCGCCAGCAGCCAACAAAGACCAACAGGGCGGGTAAATGAGCAGTTCTTC. The rearrangement links TRBV4-1 to TRBJ2-1; TRBD1 might be the D (6 bases). The CDR3 consists of 17 residues. Germline lookup yields CDR1 MGHRA and CDR2 YSYEKL. V dropped 2 bases and J dropped 7 bases, with 21 bases sitting between them.

V gene TRBV18 combines with J gene TRBJ1-5; D might be TRBD1 (6 bases). The germline V gene encodes CDR1 KGHSH and CDR2 LQKENI. Trimming cost V 6 bases and J 7 bases, with 16 bases left between them. The CDR3 runs to 14 residues. The CDR3 reads CASSQWGAEQPQHF. Written as DNA, the CDR3 is TGTGCCAGCTCCCAGTGGGGGGCAGAGCAGCCCCAGCATTTT. Full variable domain (missing parts from reference TRBV18 and TRBJ1-5): NAGVMQNPRHLVRRRGQEARLRCSPMKGHSHVYWYRQLPEEGLKFMVYLQKENIIDESGMPKERFSAEFPKEGPSILRIQQVVRGDSAAYFCASSQWGAEQPQHFGDGTRLSIL.

V and J are TRBV7-6 and TRBJ2-1, with 8 bases matching TRBD2. The V gene end was trimmed by 1 base and the J gene end by 1 base; junction bases not matched to a gene: 3. The CDR3 is 16 residues long. The germline V gene has CDR1 SGHVS and CDR2 FNYEAQ. Here the CDR3 reads CASSLGAGGSYNEQFF. As DNA, the CDR3 is TGTGCCAGCAGCTTAGGGGCGGGAGGTTCCTACAATGAGCAGTTCTTC.

This chain joins TRBV5-1 and TRBJ2-7, with D perhaps matching TRBD1 (6 bases). Germline CDR1 and CDR2: SGHRS and YFSETQ. This CDR3 is 14 amino acids long. Deletions cut 4 bases from V and 5 bases from J, with 16 bases between. The CDR3: CASSLAVGGNEQYF. The CDR3 region has the DNA TGCGCCAGCAGCCTGGCCGTAGGGGGTAACGAGCAGTACTTC.

This clone appeared once. The chain has TRBV6-5 and TRBJ2-7; unclear D gene. Germline CDR1 reads MNHEY; CDR2 reads SVGAGI. The CDR3 consists of 11 residues. With 6 bases removed from V and 3 bases from J, the gap between germline ends came to 6 bases. CDR3 in DNA: TGTGCCAGCAGGGACCGCTACGAGCAGTACTTC. Translated: CASRDRYEQYF.

The chain combines TRBV5-5 with TRBJ2-7; D not certain. The CDR3 consists of 14 residues. Germline V gene sequence: CDR1 SGHKS, CDR2 YYEKEE (reference sequence). V lost 9 bases and J 3 bases, leaving 19 bases between the germline ends. The CDR3 sequence is CANFPGRQDYEQYF. The CDR3 DNA reads TGTGCCAACTTCCCAGGACGGCAAGACTACGAGCAGTACTTC.

CDR3 protein: CASSEFTGPGNTIYF. As DNA, the CDR3 is TGCGCCAGCAGTGAATTCACAGGACCAGGAAACACCATATATTTT. The chain links TRBV10-1 to TRBJ1-3; possibly TRBD1 for D (5 bases). CDR1 and CDR2 from the germline V gene are WNHNN and SYGVQD (reference sequence). This CDR3 is built from 15 residues. Trimming stripped 3 bases from V and 4 bases from J, with 13 bases between.

The chain carries TRBV2 and TRBJ1-4; TRBD1 might be the D (5 bases). V lost 8 bases and J 0 bases, leaving 13 bases between the germline ends. CDR1 is SNHLY, CDR2 FYNNEI, per germline. CDR3 length: 15 amino acids. The CDR3 loop is CASVGTPATNEKLFF. The DNA for the CDR3 is TGTGCCAGCGTCGGGACTCCCGCAACTAATGAAAAACTGTTTTTT.

V and J are TRBV9 and TRBJ2-1, with 7 bases that match TRBD1. Germline values: CDR1 SGDLS, CDR2 YYNGEE. This CDR3 has 13 residues. The ends lost 2 bases at V and 7 bases at J; junction bases unmatched: 3. CDR3 nucleotides: TGTGCCAGCAGCGTGACGGACAGGAATGAGCAGTTCTTC. As protein: CASSVTDRNEQFF.

The chain carries TRBV5-8 and TRBJ2-7; 10 nucleotides line up with TRBD2. The CDR3 consists of 15 residues. V dropped 0 bases and J dropped 4; count of bases not matched to a gene: 4. Germline CDR1 reads SGHTS; CDR2 reads YDEGEE. Here the CDR3 DNA reads TGTGCCAGCAGCTTGGAACTAGCGGGAATTTACGAGCAGTACTTC. Residues: CASSLELAGIYEQYF.

V usage is TRBV25-1 and J usage is TRBJ1-1; no clear D gene. V dropped 2 bases and J dropped 5 bases, with 18 bases sitting between them. This CDR3 contains 16 residues. Germline values: CDR1 MGHDK, CDR2 SYGVNS. The CDR3 reads CASSERLQTQRTEAFF. DNA of the CDR3: TGTGCCAGCAGTGAACGCCTGCAGACTCAGAGGACTGAAGCTTTCTTT.

The CDR3, as DNA: TGTGCCACCAGCAGGGGCCCCGCAGGGAACACTCAGCCCCAGCATTTT. Residues: CATSRGPAGNTQPQHF. This chain uses TRBV15 with TRBJ1-5; TRBD1 is a possible D gene (5 bases). V lost 3 bases and J 6 bases, leaving 18 bases between the germline ends. CDR1 and CDR2 from the germline V gene are LNHNV and YYDKDF (reference sequence). CDR3 size: 16 residues.